These T cell receptor beta chains were read from a single sample in a study of CD8+ T cells in alopecia areata. Measured with immunoSEQ multiplex PCR; TCRdb has only the in-frame clones, and not every one. The sample has about 200,000 clones; around two fifths are singletons. The starting material was CD4+ T cells sorted from blood, obtained between weeks 30 and 35, from a patient treated with tofacitinib. These receptor sequences come from a human donor with alopecia areata. Each CDR3 is given with its conserved first and last residue. Each record gives: V gene, J gene, clone size, D gene, CDR3 DNA, CDR3 protein. D genes are given only for firm matches. Clone size is not always given. Where it is, it says once, few, many or a class for expanded clones.

TRBV29-1,TRBJ1-2,many,TRBD1,TGCAGCGGATCAGGGGGAGATGGCTACACCTTC,CSGSGGDGYTF
TRBV9,TRBJ1-6,NA,NA,TGTGCCAGCAGCGTCGGAGGGGTAAATTCACCCCTCCACTTT,CASSVGGVNSPLHF
TRBV5-4,TRBJ1-1,NA,NA,TGTGCCAGCAGCTTGGGAGGTGAGGGAGGCACTGAAGCTTTCTTT,CASSLGGEGGTEAFF
TRBV5-1,TRBJ1-4,NA,NA,TGCGCCAGCAGATTTGCCGGGACGGCAACTAATGAAAAACTGTTTTTT,CASRFAGTATNEKLFF
TRBV19,TRBJ2-7,few,NA,TGTGCCAGTAGTATGAAAGGTGACGGCGGCTACGAGCAGTACTTC,CASSMKGDGGYEQYF
TRBV27,TRBJ2-1,NA,NA,TGTGCCAGCAGTTTATATCGGGGGGCCCTATACAATGAGCAGTTCTTC,CASSLYRGALYNEQFF
TRBV28,TRBJ2-3,NA,NA,TGTGCCAGCTCCTTTCGAGATACGCAGTATTTT,CASSFRDTQYF
TRBV6-1,TRBJ2-3,few,TRBD2,TGTGCCAGCAGCGAACGGACTAGCGGGGGAACCAGTAATACGCAGTATTTT,CASSERTSGGTSNTQYF
TRBV2,TRBJ2-2,NA,NA,TGTGCCAGCAGTGAAGAGATGGGCGGGGAGCTGTTTTTT,CASSEEMGGELFF
TRBV10-2,TRBJ2-7,medium-sized,TRBD1,TGCGCCAGCAGTGACCGAGGACAGGATACGTACTTC,CASSDRGQDTYF
TRBV4-1,TRBJ1-1,NA,NA,TGCGCCAGCAGTCTTCAGGGGCAAGCTTTCTTT,CASSLQGQAFF
TRBV30,TRBJ2-7,NA,NA,TGTGCCTGGAGTAGGAGGGGGGGCACCTACGAGCAGTACTTC,CAWSRRGGTYEQYF
TRBV6-5,TRBJ2-7,NA,TRBD1,TGTGCCAGCAGTTACTCGCGGGGACAGGGGTACGAGCAGTACTTC,CASSYSRGQGYEQYF
TRBV5-1,TRBJ2-7,NA,NA,TGCGCCAGCATCGGTGCAGGCGAGCAGTACTTC,CASIGAGEQYF
TRBV11-2,TRBJ2-3,NA,NA,TGTGCCAGCAGCTTAGAATTGCGGACTGTCTTCACAGATACGCAGTATTTT,CASSLELRTVFTDTQYF
TRBV6-6,TRBJ1-1,once,NA,TGTGCCAGCAGTTACTCAGGGGCCAACACTGAAGCTTTCTTT,CASSYSGANTEAFF
TRBV7-9,TRBJ2-7,NA,TRBD1,TGTGCCAGCAGCTTAGGACGGGACAGACCCTACGAGCAGTACTTC,CASSLGRDRPYEQYF
TRBV5-1,TRBJ2-1,many,TRBD1,TGCGCCAGCAGCTTGGTGGGACAGTCAGTCCAGTTCTTC,CASSLVGQSVQFF
TRBV27,TRBJ2-7,NA,NA,TGTGCCAGCAGCAAGGGGGAAAGGGAGCAGTACTTC,CASSKGEREQYF
TRBV9,TRBJ2-5,few,NA,TGTGCCAGCAGCGTAGGAATGACGGGGGAGACCCAGTACTTC,CASSVGMTGETQYF
TRBV6-5,TRBJ1-4,NA,NA,TGTGCCAGCCGGGCCATAGGGGAAAAACTGTTTTTT,CASRAIGEKLFF
TRBV7-9,TRBJ2-3,NA,NA,TGTGCCAGCAGCACTAGCACTCTAGGCACAGATACGCAGTATTTT,CASSTSTLGTDTQYF
TRBV30,TRBJ2-7,few,NA,TGTGCCTGGAGTAGGATCTCCTACGAGCAGTACTTC,CAWSRISYEQYF
TRBV7-9,TRBJ2-1,NA,TRBD2,TGTGCCAGCAGCGGGAGGGCCCATGACAATGAGCAGTTCTTC,CASSGRAHDNEQFF
TRBV6-1,TRBJ1-1,few,NA,TGTGCCATCCTCCTGGGGGGGGACACTGAAGCTTTCTTT,CAILLGGDTEAFF
TRBV10-3,TRBJ1-1,few,NA,TGTGCCATCAGTGATTACCAGAACACTGAAGCTTTCTTT,CAISDYQNTEAFF
TRBV7-8,TRBJ1-1,NA,TRBD1,TGTGCCAGCAGCTCCGGGACAGCTAAGAGCTGGAACACTGAAGCTTTCTTT,CASSSGTAKSWNTEAFF
TRBV30,TRBJ1-6,NA,NA,TGTGCCTGGAACCCAAGGGGTGGATATAATTCACCCCTCCACTTT,CAWNPRGGYNSPLHF
TRBV5-1,TRBJ1-4,NA,TRBD1,TGCGCCAGCAGCTCCGGGACAGGGGGTGCTGAAAAACTGTTTTTT,CASSSGTGGAEKLFF
TRBV18,TRBJ2-1,once,NA,TGTGCCAGCTCAATGCTACAGGGAAGCAATGAGCAGTTCTTC,CASSMLQGSNEQFF
TRBV19,TRBJ2-3,NA,TRBD2,TGTGCCAGTAGTAGTAGCGGGAGGGACACAGATACGCAGTATTTT,CASSSSGRDTDTQYF
TRBV6-5,TRBJ2-1,NA,TRBD1,TGTGCCAGCAACAGGGGTCCATACAATGAGCAGTTCTTC,CASNRGPYNEQFF
TRBV6-1,TRBJ1-2,NA,TRBD1,TGTGCCAGCAGTGAAGGGGGGGACAGCTTCGGTCGCTACACCTTC,CASSEGGDSFGRYTF
TRBV6-5,TRBJ2-3,NA,TRBD2,TGTGCCAGCAGCCAGGGACTAGCGGGGGGTGGGTCGCAGTATTTT,CASSQGLAGGGSQYF
TRBV7-6,TRBJ2-7,NA,TRBD1,TGTGCCAGCAGCTTAACGACAGGGAAATACGAGCAGTACTTC,CASSLTTGKYEQYF
TRBV6-5,TRBJ1-6,NA,NA,TGTGCCAGCACCAGTTTGAGCTCCTATAATTCACCCCTCCACTTT,CASTSLSSYNSPLHF
TRBV30,TRBJ1-5,NA,NA,TGTGCCTGGAGGGACGACCGCAATCAGCCCCAGCATTTT,CAWRDDRNQPQHF
TRBV7-8,TRBJ1-6,few,NA,TGTGCCAGCAGCCAACTGATCGGGGCGCGGAGTTCACCCCTCCACTTT,CASSQLIGARSSPLHF
TRBV6-5,TRBJ1-3,few,TRBD1,TGTGCCAGCAGCCGGACAGGCCTTGGAAACACCATATATTTT,CASSRTGLGNTIYF
TRBV4-1,TRBJ2-7,NA,NA,TGCGCCAGCAGCCAAGAGGGGACGGCGTACTTC,CASSQEGTAYF
TRBV7-9,TRBJ2-5,many,NA,TGTGCCAGCAGCTTAGTGGAGACCCAGTACTTC,CASSLVETQYF
TRBV6-5,TRBJ1-2,few,NA,TGTGCCAGCAGTTACTCGACACAGTCAAACTATGGCTACACCTTC,CASSYSTQSNYGYTF
TRBV7-9,TRBJ2-5,few,TRBD1,TGTGCCAGCAGTACCGGGACAGGGGTGCGGGAGACCCAGTACTTC,CASSTGTGVRETQYF
TRBV7-9,TRBJ1-5,NA,TRBD1,TGTGCCAGCAGCCCCGGACAGGAAGCATATAGCAATCAGCCCCAGCATTTT,CASSPGQEAYSNQPQHF
TRBV4-1,TRBJ1-2,NA,NA,TGCGCCAGCAGACCGATTGGACAGTTGCAATTGGGCTACACCTTC,CASRPIGQLQLGYTF
TRBV5-1,TRBJ2-2,many,NA,TGCGCCAGCAGCTTTAGCGGACCGAACACCGGGGAGCTGTTTTTT,CASSFSGPNTGELFF
TRBV4-2,TRBJ1-5,NA,NA,TGTGCCAGCAGCCAAGATACGGTTGCACAGCCCCAGCATTTT,CASSQDTVAQPQHF
TRBV29-1,TRBJ1-4,NA,TRBD1,TGCAGCATTCCCCCCCACAGGGACAGTAATGAAAAACTGTTTTTT,CSIPPHRDSNEKLFF
TRBV6-5,TRBJ1-1,NA,TRBD1,TGTGCCAGCAATCGACAGGGACTACCTGAAGCTTTCTTT,CASNRQGLPEAFF
TRBV4-1,TRBJ2-7,NA,NA,TGCGCCAGCAGCCAAGAGTGGTCCAGGGCCTACGAGCAGTACTTC,CASSQEWSRAYEQYF
TRBV29-1,TRBJ1-2,once,NA,TGCAGCGGATCAGGGCCTAGCGGCTACACCTTC,CSGSGPSGYTF
TRBV29-1,TRBJ2-5,NA,TRBD2,TGCAGCGTTGAAGGAGCGGACGGGAGGGTGGAGACCCAGTACTTC,CSVEGADGRVETQYF
TRBV10-3,TRBJ2-6,few,NA,TGTGCCATCAGTGGCCCGACAGAATTCTCTGGGGCCAACGTCCTGACTTTC,CAISGPTEFSGANVLTF
TRBV9,TRBJ2-3,once,NA,TGTGCCAGCAGCGTAGGTCAAAGCACAGATACGCAGTATTTT,CASSVGQSTDTQYF
TRBV14,TRBJ2-7,NA,NA,TGTGCCAGCAGCTTCCATCAAAACAGGGCCAACGAGCAGTACTTC,CASSFHQNRANEQYF
TRBV27,TRBJ2-3,few,TRBD2,TGTGCCAGCAGGACTAGCGGGATTTCCGATACGCAGTATTTT,CASRTSGISDTQYF
TRBV30,TRBJ2-5,NA,NA,TGTGCCTGGAGCCAGGGGACTGGCCAAGAGACCCAGTACTTC,CAWSQGTGQETQYF
TRBV7-9,TRBJ2-7,NA,NA,TGTGCCAGCAGCTTAGATCCCCACTACGAGCAGTACTTC,CASSLDPHYEQYF
TRBV5-1,TRBJ1-4,NA,NA,TGCGCCAGCAGCTTACGGGAGAAAAATGAAAAACTGTTTTTT,CASSLREKNEKLFF
TRBV5-1,TRBJ2-7,NA,TRBD1,TGCGCCAGCAGCTTGGCACAGGGGCCCTACGAGCAGTACTTC,CASSLAQGPYEQYF